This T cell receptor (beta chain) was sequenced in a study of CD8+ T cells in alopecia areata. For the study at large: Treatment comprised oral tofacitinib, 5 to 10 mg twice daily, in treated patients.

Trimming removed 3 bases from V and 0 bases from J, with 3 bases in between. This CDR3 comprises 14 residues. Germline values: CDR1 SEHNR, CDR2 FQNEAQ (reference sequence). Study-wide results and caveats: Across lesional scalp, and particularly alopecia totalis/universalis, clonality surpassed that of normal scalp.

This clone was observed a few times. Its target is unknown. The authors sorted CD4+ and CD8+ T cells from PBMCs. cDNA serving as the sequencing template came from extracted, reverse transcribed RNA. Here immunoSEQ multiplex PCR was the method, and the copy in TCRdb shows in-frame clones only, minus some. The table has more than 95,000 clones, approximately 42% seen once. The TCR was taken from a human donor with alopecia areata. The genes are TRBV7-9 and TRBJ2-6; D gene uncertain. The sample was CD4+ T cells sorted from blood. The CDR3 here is CASSFRSGANVLTF. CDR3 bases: TGTGCCAGCAGCTTCCGCTCTGGGGCCAACGTCCTGACTTTC. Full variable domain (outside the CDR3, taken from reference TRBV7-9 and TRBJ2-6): DTGVSQNPRHKITKRGQNVTFRCDPISEHNRLYWYRQTLGQGPEFLTYFQNEAQLEKSRLLSDRFSAERPKGSFSTLEIQRTEQGDSAMYLCASSFRSGANVLTFGAGSRLTVL.